This TCR beta chain was identified in a study of tumor-infiltrating lymphocytes in primary liver carcinoma. Investigators took RNA and DNA out together from roughly 21-30 mg of unsorted bulk tissue. Viable tumor cell content exceeded 80% in every tumor sample. This clonotype was seen ten or more times. TCR beta cDNA was made from 450 to 550 ng total RNA with a constant-region primer. ARM-PCR, slightly modified, supplied the TCR beta libraries through three nested multiplex PCR rounds. TCRdb fed the multiplex PCR reads into MiXCR, producing one record per CDR3 protein. Found here are 95,000 to 100,000 distinct CDR3 sequences, 55% to 80% of them singletons; the top ten hold around 12%. The TCR sequence derives from a woman aged 55-75 years with primary liver carcinoma and hepatitis B virus infection. The material sequenced was liver tumor tissue from sampling region 2. Subset reported: tumor region T2, inferior pole.

The CDR3 spells CSVAGTGVGNTEAFF. For the CDR3, the DNA is TGCAGCGTGGCCGGGACAGGGGTGGGGAACACTGAAGCTTTCTTT. The rearrangement uses TRBV29-1 and TRBJ1-1; 10 positions agree with TRBD1. After removal of 6 bases from V and 1 base from J, the junction contained 8 bases not matched to a gene. CDR3 size: 15 residues. Germline V gene sequence: CDR1 SQVTM, CDR2 ANQGSEA.